The next 23 T cell receptor beta chains were all read from a single sample in a study of cytomegalovirus exposure and HLA in healthy donors. The primer mix had 60 Vbeta and 13 Jbeta primers. TCRdb's copy holds only in-frame clones and misses some; the assay was immunoSEQ multiplex PCR. The sample comprises 150,000 to 200,000 clones, more than 60% of which are singletons, and around 1.5% rests with the top ten. The specimen was PBMCs. These receptors were obtained from a woman in her twenties or thirties in good health and CMV-seronegative.

This chain connects TRBV5-1 to TRBJ2-3, with TRBD1 as a possible D gene (7 bases). The V end lost 8 bases, the J end lost 2 bases, and 18 bases lay between the germline ends. CDR1 is SGHRS and CDR2 is YFSETQ in the germline V gene. The CDR3 totals 15 residues. Here the CDR3 DNA reads TGCGCCAGTAAGGGCCAGGGGGGCTTCACAGATACGCAGTATTTT. The encoded protein is CASKGQGGFTDTQYF.

The chain uses TRBV6-6 and TRBJ2-7, with D uncertain. Germline V lookup: CDR1 MNHNY, CDR2 SVGAGI (reference sequence). Trimming took off 0 bases at V and 6 bases at J, with 9 bases between the two ends. The CDR3 spans 13 residues. CDR3 loop: CASSYSLQTEQYF. The CDR3 DNA reads TGTGCCAGCAGTTACTCGCTACAGACCGAGCAGTACTTC.

The chain is built from TRBV5-1 and TRBJ2-2; 7 bases fit TRBD2. The V gene end was trimmed by 4 bases and the J gene end by 4 bases; junction bases not matched to a gene: 7. The length of the CDR3 is 15 residues. Germline loops: CDR1 SGHRS, CDR2 YFSETQ. CDR3 nucleotides: TGCGCCAGCAGCCCAACTAGCGCGAGCACCGGGGAGCTGTTTTTT. It is translated as CASSPTSASTGELFF.

The gene calls are TRBV18 and TRBJ1-4; no clear D gene. The V gene's germline CDR1 is KGHSH and CDR2 LQKENI. Trimming left V 5 bases short and J 8 bases short, with 9 bases between. This CDR3 is 12 amino acids long. For the CDR3, the DNA is TGTGCCAGCTCATCCACGGGGGAAAAACTGTTTTTT. Its translation is CASSSTGEKLFF.

The chain is built from TRBV7-9 and TRBJ1-2, with TRBD1 matching 8 bases. Germline values: CDR1 SEHNR, CDR2 FQNEAQ (reference sequence). The CDR3 covers 15 residues. V was clipped by 4 bases and J by 4 bases; unmatched bases: 8. The CDR3 here is CASSSGQGLGYGYTF. For the CDR3, the DNA is TGTGCCAGCAGCTCTGGACAGGGTTTGGGCTATGGCTACACCTTC.

The chain couples TRBV2 to TRBJ1-4; no firm D call. Germline CDR1 SNHLY, CDR2 FYNNEI. The V end was cut by 6 bases, the J end by 3 bases, with 8 bases between. This CDR3 comprises 13 residues. The CDR3 reads CASRAPPNEKLFF. CDR3 DNA sequence: TGTGCCAGCAGGGCCCCCCCTAATGAAAAACTGTTTTTT.

The chain is built from TRBV5-1 and TRBJ1-4, with D perhaps matching TRBD1 (5 bases). Germline CDR1 and CDR2: SGHRS and YFSETQ. Trimming cost V 4 bases and J 0 bases, with 13 bases left between them. CDR3 length equals 16 residues. CDR3 protein: CASSPMGGTTNEKLFF. CDR3 coding DNA: TGCGCCAGCAGCCCGATGGGGGGGACAACTAATGAAAAACTGTTTTTT.

CDR3 DNA sequence: TGTGCCAGCCAACCGGGACAGTATAATTCACCCCTCCACTTT. This codes for CASQPGQYNSPLHF. V usage is TRBV10-3 and J usage is TRBJ1-6; 7 bases match TRBD1. V dropped 10 bases and J dropped 4; count of bases not matched to a gene: 7. Germline loops: CDR1 ENHRY, CDR2 SYGVKD. The CDR3 extends over 14 amino acids.

This chain links TRBV29-1 with TRBJ1-2; maybe TRBD1 (5 bases). The germline V gene encodes CDR1 SQVTM and CDR2 ANQGSEA. This CDR3 has 13 amino acids. Between the trimmed V and J ends, which lost 6 bases and 8 bases, there was a span of 19 bases. The CDR3 spells CSVGGETSGGYTF. The CDR3 bases are TGCAGCGTGGGGGGAGAGACATCAGGCGGCTACACCTTC.

This chain uses TRBV7-2 with TRBJ1-6; 10 positions agree with TRBD1. Germline V gene data show CDR1 as SGHTA and CDR2 as FQGNSA. The V gene end was trimmed by 7 bases and the J gene end by 9 bases; junction bases not matched to a gene: 6. The CDR3 is 14 amino acids. The CDR3 coding sequence is TGTGCCAGCAATTCCGGGACAGGGGTTTCACCCCTCCACTTT. Protein sequence: CASNSGTGVSPLHF. The full variable domain, its missing parts supplied by reference TRBV7-2 and TRBJ1-6, is GAGVSQSPSNKVTEKGKDVELRCDPISGHTALYWYRQSLGQGLEFLIYFQGNSAPDKSGLPSDRFSAERTGGSVSTLTIQRTQQEDSAVYLCASNSGTGVSPLHFGNGTRLTVT.

In DNA form, the CDR3 reads TGTGCCAGTAGTCCTGACCACAGGGCTGGGGCCAACGTCCTGACTTTC. Protein product: CASSPDHRAGANVLTF. The chain has TRBV19 and TRBJ2-6, with a tentative D call TRBD1 (6 bases). V dropped 5 bases and J dropped 2 bases, with 13 bases sitting between them. The CDR3 is 16 amino acids. The germline V gene has CDR1 LNHDA and CDR2 SQIVND (reference sequence).

This chain connects TRBV5-4 to TRBJ2-7; TRBD1 matches 10 bases. The germline V gene encodes CDR1 SGHNT and CDR2 YYREEE (reference sequence). The CDR3 spans 12 residues. Losses at the gene ends were 6 bases for V and 5 bases for J; bases not matched to a gene: 2. The CDR3: CASMDRGDEQYF. CDR3 nucleotide sequence: TGTGCCAGCATGGACAGGGGGGACGAGCAGTACTTC.

The chain is built from TRBV10-1 and TRBJ1-1, with D possibly TRBD1 on 5 matching bases. V dropped 7 bases and J dropped 2 bases, with 17 bases sitting between them. The CDR3 is 15 residues long. Germline CDR1 reads WNHNN; CDR2 reads SYGVQD (reference sequence). The CDR3 spells CASTFSGRANTEAFF. Here the CDR3 DNA reads TGCGCCAGCACCTTTTCTGGCAGGGCTAACACTGAAGCTTTCTTT.

This clone was picked up a small number of times. The rearrangement links TRBV27 to TRBJ2-7; 8 bases map to TRBD2. Germline-derived CDR1 and CDR2 are MNHEY and SMNVEV (reference sequence). There are 15 residues in the CDR3. V shed 3 bases, J shed 7 bases, and the junction held 11 bases outside the gene matches. This CDR3 reads CASSFAGGAAGEQYF. CDR3 bases: TGTGCCAGCAGTTTTGCGGGGGGCGCGGCGGGGGAGCAGTACTTC.

The count of this clone is one. At the DNA level, this CDR3 is encoded by other sequences in the same sample as well. CDR3 DNA sequence: TGTGCCAGCAGCCGCGGTCAGAACAATGAGCAGTTCTTC. Amino acid sequence: CASSRGQNNEQFF. The chain carries TRBV7-9 and TRBJ2-1, with no clear D. The germline CDR1 and CDR2 sequences are SEHNR and FQNEAQ (reference sequence). V was cut by 5 bases and J by 5 bases, with 10 bases left in between. This CDR3 comprises 13 residues.

V and J are TRBV5-1 and TRBJ2-5; 8 nucleotides agree with TRBD2. Germline values: CDR1 SGHRS, CDR2 YFSETQ. Losses at the gene ends were 4 bases for V and 5 bases for J; bases not matched to a gene: 7. The CDR3 is 14 amino acids. The CDR3 sequence is CASSPRGGTETQYF. CDR3 DNA sequence: TGCGCCAGCAGCCCCCGGGGGGGCACGGAGACCCAGTACTTC.

This chain links TRBV5-1 with TRBJ1-1; 8 nucleotides agree with TRBD1. The CDR3 contains 15 residues. The junction had 10 bases not matched to a gene; V was cut back by 4 bases and J by 5 bases. CDR1 and CDR2 from the germline V gene are SGHRS and YFSETQ. CDR3 loop: CASSTGTGQGTEAFF. The CDR3 nucleotides are TGCGCCAGCAGCACCGGGACAGGCCAGGGGACTGAAGCTTTCTTT.

The chain uses TRBV19 and TRBJ1-2, with D perhaps TRBD1 (6 bases). CDR1 LNHDA and CDR2 SQIVND come from the germline V gene (reference sequence). V lost 5 bases and J lost 4, with 17 bases in between. CDR3 length equals 15 residues. The CDR3 is CASSPRGGVSYGYTF. DNA of the CDR3: TGTGCCAGTAGTCCCCGAGGGGGAGTAAGCTATGGCTACACCTTC.

The chain recombines TRBV14 with TRBJ1-1; D may be TRBD1 (6 bases). CDR1 is SGHDN, CDR2 FVKESK, per germline. This CDR3 region has 15 residues. Trimming removed 1 base at V and 0 bases at J, with 9 bases between. In DNA, the CDR3 is TGTGCCAGCAGCCAAGTGGGACAATTGAACACTGAAGCTTTCTTT. It codes for CASSQVGQLNTEAFF.

The rearrangement uses TRBV9 and TRBJ1-2; D is unclear. Trimming took off 3 bases at V and 8 bases at J, with 23 bases between the two ends. The CDR3 runs 16 residues. Germline V CDR1 and CDR2: SGDLS, YYNGEE. The chain's CDR3 is CASSEILGGLSTGYTF. In nucleotides, the CDR3 is TGTGCCAGCAGCGAGATCCTAGGCGGCCTAAGCACAGGCTACACCTTC.

The chain employs TRBV27 and TRBJ1-2, with 8 nucleotides matching TRBD1. Trimming removed 6 bases from V and 9 bases from J; junction bases left unmatched: 9. Germline V gene sequence: CDR1 MNHEY, CDR2 SMNVEV (reference sequence). The CDR3 totals 13 residues. CDR3 sequence (DNA): TGTGCCAGCAGCGGACAGGGCCTCCGGAGCTACACCTTC. It translates to CASSGQGLRSYTF.

The chain uses TRBV20-1 and TRBJ2-3, with 9 positions matching TRBD2. Germline assignment: CDR1 DFQATT and CDR2 SNEGSKA (reference sequence). The trim removed 3 bases at V and 13 bases at J, leaving 5 bases unmatched. The CDR3 runs 11 residues. CDR3 sequence (DNA): TGCAGTGCTAGGGTGGGACTAGCAAAGTATTTT. It codes for CSARVGLAKYF.

This chain joins TRBV6-5 and TRBJ1-1; D gene uncertain. Germline V gene lookup returns CDR1 MNHEY and CDR2 SVGAGI. The CDR3 has 13 residues. V lost 10 bases and J lost 5, with 17 bases in between. CDR3 in amino acids: CATLHAETTEAFF. CDR3 nucleotides: TGTGCCACCTTACACGCGGAGACGACTGAAGCTTTCTTT.